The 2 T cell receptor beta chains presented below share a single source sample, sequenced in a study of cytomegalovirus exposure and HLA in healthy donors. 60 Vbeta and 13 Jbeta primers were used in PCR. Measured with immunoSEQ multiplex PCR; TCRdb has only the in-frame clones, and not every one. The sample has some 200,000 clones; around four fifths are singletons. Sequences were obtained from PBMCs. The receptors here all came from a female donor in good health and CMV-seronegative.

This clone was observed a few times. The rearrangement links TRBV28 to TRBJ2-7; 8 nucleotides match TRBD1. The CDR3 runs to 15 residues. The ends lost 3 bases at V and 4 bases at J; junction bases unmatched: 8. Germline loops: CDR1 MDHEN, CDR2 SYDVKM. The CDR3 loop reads CASSFFPGQAYEQYF. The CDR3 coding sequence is TGTGCCAGCAGTTTCTTTCCGGGACAGGCGTACGAGCAGTACTTC.

CDR3 protein: CSVGQGGSYEQYF. In DNA, the CDR3 is TGCAGCGTTGGCCAGGGAGGGTCCTACGAGCAGTACTTC. The gene calls are TRBV29-1 and TRBJ2-5; 7 bases agree with TRBD2. The tail of the sequence fits TRBJ2-7 better, so the J call may be wrong. This CDR3 has 13 amino acids. Germline assignment: CDR1 SQVTM and CDR2 ANQGSEA.